This T cell receptor beta chain stems from a study of shared clonotypes between healthy human individuals. Overall study: Each donor had three CD4 naive, three CD4 memory, two CD8 naive and one CD8 memory plate.

The V gene end was trimmed by 8 bases and the J gene end by 5 bases; junction bases not matched to a gene: 13. Germline V gene lookup returns CDR1 SNHLY and CDR2 FYNNEI. CDR3 length equals 15 residues. TCRdb's copy holds only in-frame clones and misses some; the assay was immunoSEQ multiplex PCR. This table has hundreds of thousands of clones, roughly 84% appearing once. As to this clone: Its antigen remains unknown.

Study-wide results and limits: It was only blood that was sampled, and tissue repertoires likely differ.

This clonotype was obtained from a man between 18 and 29 years old in good health. The sample was memory CD8+ T cells sorted from blood. Subset in this sample: CD45RO+ cells pooled with CCR7-negative TemRA cells. The genes are TRBV2 and TRBJ1-2, with 8 bases identical to TRBD1. CDR3 residues: CASRLTRGPRYGYTF. The CDR3 DNA sequence: TGTGCCAGCCGACTCACCAGGGGGCCTCGGTATGGCTACACCTTC.